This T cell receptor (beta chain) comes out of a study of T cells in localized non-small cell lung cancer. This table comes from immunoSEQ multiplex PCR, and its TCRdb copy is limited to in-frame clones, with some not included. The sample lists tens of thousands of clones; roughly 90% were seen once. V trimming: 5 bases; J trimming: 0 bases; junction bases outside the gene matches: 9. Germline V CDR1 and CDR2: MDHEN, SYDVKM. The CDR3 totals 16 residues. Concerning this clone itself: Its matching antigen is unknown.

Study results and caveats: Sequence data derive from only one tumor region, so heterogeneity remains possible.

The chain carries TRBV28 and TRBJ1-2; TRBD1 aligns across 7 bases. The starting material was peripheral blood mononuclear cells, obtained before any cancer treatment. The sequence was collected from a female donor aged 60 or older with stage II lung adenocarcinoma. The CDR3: CASSRPGTDANYGYTF. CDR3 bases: TGTGCCAGCAGTCGGCCCGGGACAGACGCTAACTATGGCTACACCTTC.